This entry lists 25 T cell receptor beta chains sequenced from one sample in a study of cytomegalovirus exposure and HLA in healthy donors. Here immunoSEQ multiplex PCR was the method, and the copy in TCRdb shows in-frame clones only, minus some. The sample carries some 140,000 clones, 85% to 90% recorded once. Sequencing was carried out using PBMCs. These receptors were collected from a woman in her 30s in good health and CMV-seropositive.

This chain uses TRBV11-2 with TRBJ2-7; a possible D gene is TRBD2 (5 bases). V was trimmed by 1 base and J by 4 bases, leaving 26 bases between them. The CDR3 length is 19 residues. Germline-derived CDR1 and CDR2 are SGHAT and FQNNGV. CDR3 sequence (DNA): TGTGCCAGCAGCTTAGTGCTAGCCTTCACATCCGATACCTCTTACGAGCAGTACTTC. Protein product: CASSLVLAFTSDTSYEQYF.

This chain connects TRBV6-5 to TRBJ2-3; TRBD1 matches 7 bases. The germline V gene encodes CDR1 MNHEY and CDR2 SVGAGI. V lost 5 bases and J lost 6; bases outside the gene matches: 11. The CDR3 is made up of 15 amino acids. The CDR3 sequence is CASSPWDRHADTQYF. The CDR3 DNA follows: TGTGCCAGCAGTCCCTGGGACAGACACGCGGATACGCAGTATTTT.

The chain links TRBV19 to TRBJ2-7; D gene ambiguous. The CDR3 is 13 residues long. V lost 3 bases and J lost 2, with 8 bases in between. Germline V gives CDR1 LNHDA, CDR2 SQIVND (reference sequence). The CDR3 DNA reads TGTGCCAGTAGTATGACTGTTACCTACGAGCAGTACTTC. Encoded protein: CASSMTVTYEQYF.

V is TRBV6-5 and J is TRBJ1-3; D perhaps matches TRBD1 (5 bases). This CDR3 is built from 15 residues. CDR1 and CDR2 (germline): MNHEY, SVGAGI. The V and J ends lost 6 bases and 0 bases respectively, with 12 bases between them. CDR3 DNA: TGTGCCAGCAGCCCTGGGGCCAACTCTGGAAACACCATATATTTT. Translating gives CASSPGANSGNTIYF.

J is TRBJ2-1 and V is TRBV4-1; D not certain. The CDR3 runs 15 residues. Germline V gene sequence: CDR1 MGHRA, CDR2 YSYEKL. V dropped 0 bases and J dropped 4 bases, with 10 bases sitting between them. The CDR3 DNA sequence: TGCGCCAGCAGCCAAGATCGAGCAACGTACAATGAGCAGTTCTTC. This encodes CASSQDRATYNEQFF.

The chain is built from TRBV6-1 and TRBJ2-1; 9 bases map to TRBD1. Germline V gene data show CDR1 as MNHNS and CDR2 as SASEGT. This CDR3 spans 15 amino acids. After removal of 6 bases from V and 0 bases from J, the junction contained 3 bases not matched to a gene. CDR3 region: CASRTGGFSYNEQFF. CDR3 nucleotide sequence: TGTGCCAGCAGGACAGGGGGATTCTCCTACAATGAGCAGTTCTTC.

The chain carries TRBV2 and TRBJ1-4, with a possible D match to TRBD1 (6 bases). This CDR3 contains 12 residues. CDR1 is SNHLY, CDR2 FYNNEI, per germline. Trimming shortened V by 8 bases and J by 5 bases, and 9 bases separated the two germline ends. The CDR3 protein is CASRRGNEKLFF. The CDR3 DNA reads TGTGCCAGCCGCAGGGGAAATGAAAAACTGTTTTTT.

This clone was seen once. The chain is built from TRBV28 and TRBJ1-5; possible D gene TRBD1, 6 bases. This CDR3 is 14 amino acids long. Germline CDR1 is MDHEN and CDR2 is SYDVKM. V shed 8 bases and J shed 5 bases, with 16 bases lying between them. CDR3 nucleotide sequence: TGTGCCAGCTTTCTACAGGGTCGGGATCAGCCCCAGCATTTT. As protein: CASFLQGRDQPQHF.

The sample holds one count of this clone. V gene TRBV2 combines with J gene TRBJ2-7; TRBD1 aligns across 8 bases. The CDR3 is 14 amino acids. CDR1 is SNHLY and CDR2 is FYNNEI in the germline V gene. V gave up 5 bases and J gave up 5 bases; unmatched junction bases: 8. The CDR3 sequence: CASSKDREIHEQYF. The CDR3 DNA is TGTGCCAGCAGTAAGGACAGGGAGATCCACGAGCAGTACTTC.

The genes are TRBV28 and TRBJ2-1, with TRBD2 matching 10 bases. This CDR3 contains 14 residues. Trimming cost V 4 bases and J 6 bases; bases outside gene matches: 3. Germline V CDR1 and CDR2: MDHEN, SYDVKM. CDR3: CASSSSGRANEQFF. DNA of the CDR3: TGTGCCAGCAGTTCCAGCGGGAGGGCCAATGAGCAGTTCTTC.

This rearrangement joins TRBV5-1 to TRBJ1-4, with D unclear. Trimming took off 1 base at V and 0 bases at J, with 7 bases between the two ends. This CDR3 is built from 15 residues. Germline CDR1 reads SGHRS; CDR2 reads YFSETQ. In DNA form, the CDR3 reads TGCGCCAGCAGCTTGTGGAGTACAACTAATGAAAAACTGTTTTTT. Translation: CASSLWSTTNEKLFF.

The chain combines TRBV27 with TRBJ2-1; D gene unclear. With 5 bases removed from V and 5 bases from J, the gap between germline ends came to 10 bases. Germline values: CDR1 MNHEY, CDR2 SMNVEV (reference sequence). The CDR3 is made up of 13 amino acids. CDR3 bases: TGTGCCAGCAGTCCCACATCCAACAATGAGCAGTTCTTC. Translating gives CASSPTSNNEQFF.

V and J are TRBV9 and TRBJ2-1, with a possible D match to TRBD1 (5 bases). Deletions cut 0 bases from V and 7 bases from J, with 14 bases between. This CDR3 region has 15 residues. Germline loops: CDR1 SGDLS, CDR2 YYNGEE. CDR3 amino acids: CASSVGQGVGNEQFF. In nucleotides, the CDR3 is TGTGCCAGCAGCGTAGGCCAGGGTGTCGGGAATGAGCAGTTCTTC.

This clone was detected once. The chain combines TRBV9 with TRBJ1-1; the D gene is possibly TRBD1 (5 bases). CDR1 SGDLS and CDR2 YYNGEE come from the germline V gene. The CDR3 has 15 amino acids. V was cut by 1 base and J by 10 bases, with 20 bases left in between. The CDR3 region is CASSVTDTPGGLAFF. The DNA of the CDR3 is TGTGCCAGCAGCGTAACCGACACGCCCGGGGGTTTAGCTTTCTTT.

The chain couples TRBV7-6 to TRBJ2-2, with 8 bases fitting TRBD1. V shed 10 bases, J shed 3 bases, and the junction held 4 bases outside the gene matches. From germline, CDR1 is SGHVS and CDR2 FNYEAQ. The CDR3 is 13 residues long. The CDR3 DNA follows: TGTGCCACAACAGGGGGTTACACCGGGGAGCTGTTTTTT. It translates to CATTGGYTGELFF.

This sequence joins TRBV27 and TRBJ1-5, with 11 bases that match TRBD1. This CDR3 contains 19 residues. The V gene end was trimmed by 4 bases and the J gene end by 1 base; junction bases not matched to a gene: 12. The germline V gene encodes CDR1 MNHEY and CDR2 SMNVEV (reference sequence). The chain's CDR3 is CASSSTSGTGGVSNQPQHF. Here the CDR3 DNA reads TGTGCCAGCAGTTCCACCTCGGGGACAGGGGGTGTAAGCAATCAGCCCCAGCATTTT.

This chain links TRBV7-2 with TRBJ2-2, with unresolved D. The CDR3 has 14 amino acids. CDR1 and CDR2 from the germline V gene are SGHTA and FQGNSA. V lost 8 bases to trimming and J lost 7 bases, with 17 bases between them. As DNA, the CDR3 is TGTGCCAGCCAGAGCGCCCCTTCGTTCGGGGAGCTGTTTTTT. It is translated as CASQSAPSFGELFF.

The V call is TRBV5-4, the J call TRBJ2-2; 7 bases agree with TRBD2. CDR1 is SGHNT and CDR2 is YYREEE in the germline V gene (reference sequence). The CDR3 sequence is 14 residues long. The ends lost 9 bases at V and 8 bases at J; junction bases unmatched: 13. The CDR3 DNA reads TGTGCCACGAGGGGAGGGTCACCTGGGGGGGAGCTGTTTTTT. Translated: CATRGGSPGGELFF. Complete variable domain (other parts from reference TRBV5-4 and TRBJ2-2): ETGVTQSPTHLIKTRGQQVTLRCSSQSGHNTVSWYQQALGQGPQFIFQYYREEENGRGNFPPRFSGLQFPNYSSELNVNALELDDSALYLCATRGGSPGGELFFGEGSRLTVL.

The chain combines TRBV7-2 with TRBJ2-1, with D possibly being TRBD2 (6 bases). The CDR3 extends over 14 amino acids. The V gene's germline CDR1 is SGHTA and CDR2 FQGNSA. V was trimmed by 5 bases and J by 5 bases, leaving 13 bases between them. CDR3 in DNA: TGTGCCAGCAGCACTTATGGGACTCACAATGAGCAGTTCTTC. Amino acid sequence: CASSTYGTHNEQFF.

The chain links TRBV18 to TRBJ1-2; the match to TRBD1 covers 9 bases. Germline V gives CDR1 KGHSH, CDR2 LQKENI. Trimming took 0 bases from V and 4 from J; bases not matched to a gene: 9. The CDR3 runs 17 residues. CDR3 amino acids: CASSPPGHRGRFYGYTF. The CDR3 nucleotides read TGTGCCAGCTCACCACCGGGACACAGGGGGCGCTTCTATGGCTACACCTTC.

CDR3 nucleotides: TGTGCCAGCTCAGGACAGTCCCGAATCAACACCGGGGAGCTGTTTTTT. Translated, it gives CASSGQSRINTGELFF. The chain couples TRBV18 to TRBJ2-2, with D perhaps TRBD1 (6 bases). V dropped 5 bases and J dropped 2 bases, with 15 bases sitting between them. The CDR3 extends over 16 amino acids. CDR1 and CDR2 from the germline V gene are KGHSH and LQKENI.

The V and J genes are TRBV28 and TRBJ2-7; D is possibly TRBD2 (7 bases). This CDR3 has 15 amino acids. The V end was cut by 2 bases, the J end by 6 bases, with 17 bases between. Germline CDR1 is MDHEN and CDR2 is SYDVKM. This CDR3 is CASSLAGARLVEQYF. As DNA, the CDR3 is TGTGCCAGCAGTTTAGCGGGGGCGCGGTTGGTCGAGCAGTACTTC. The full variable domain, in which reference TRBV28 and TRBJ2-7 provide the parts outside the CDR3, is DVKVTQSSRYLVKRTGEKVFLECVQDMDHENMFWYRQDPGLGLRLIYFSYDVKMKEKGDIPEGYSVSREKKERFSLILESASTNQTSMYLCASSLAGARLVEQYFGPGTRLTVT.

V is TRBV5-4 and J is TRBJ1-2, with 7 positions matching TRBD1. V was clipped by 5 bases and J by 6 bases; unmatched bases: 10. Looked up from germline, CDR1 is SGHNT and CDR2 is YYREEE (reference sequence). The CDR3 contains 14 residues. The CDR3 sequence is CASSKTGDANGYTF. CDR3 nucleotide sequence: TGTGCCAGCAGTAAAACAGGGGATGCCAATGGCTACACCTTC. Drawing the rest from reference TRBV5-4 and TRBJ1-2, the complete variable domain is ETGVTQSPTHLIKTRGQQVTLRCSSQSGHNTVSWYQQALGQGPQFIFQYYREEENGRGNFPPRFSGLQFPNYSSELNVNALELDDSALYLCASSKTGDANGYTFGSGTRLTVV.

The V and J genes are TRBV2 and TRBJ2-7, with D maybe TRBD2 (5 bases). Trimming removed 1 base at V and 3 bases at J, with 10 bases between. The CDR3 has 14 residues. CDR1 is SNHLY and CDR2 is FYNNEI in the germline V gene. CDR3 loop: CASSEDRAGYEQYF. In nucleotides, the CDR3 is TGTGCCAGCAGTGAAGATCGGGCGGGCTACGAGCAGTACTTC.

The V and J genes are TRBV4-1 and TRBJ1-2; the D gene is possibly TRBD1 (6 bases). The CDR3 consists of 16 residues. Between the trimmed V and J ends, which lost 2 bases and 4 bases, there was a span of 17 bases. CDR1 is MGHRA and CDR2 is YSYEKL in the germline V gene. The CDR3 loop reads CASSQSPGAGGYGYTF. The CDR3 nucleotides are TGCGCCAGCAGCCAATCTCCAGGGGCTGGCGGCTATGGCTACACCTTC.